The 25 T cell receptor beta chains in this list originate from one sample, sequenced in a study of identical twins. TCRdb re-derived calls from the 5' RACE reads in MiXCR, one entry per CDR3 protein. Here the sample spans 1.5 million to 2 million distinct CDR3 sequences, around 29% being singletons. Material for sequencing was cord blood. The receptors shown here come from a newborn girl in good health.

This chain connects TRBV5-6 to TRBJ1-1, with 7 bases identical to TRBD1. The CDR3 sequence is 13 residues long. V lost 3 bases and J lost 6; bases outside the gene matches: 5. CDR1 is SGHDT, CDR2 YYEEEE, per germline. CDR3 sequence reads: CASSSGQPAEAFF. CDR3 in DNA: TGTGCCAGCAGCTCGGGACAGCCCGCTGAAGCTTTCTTT.

Only a few counts were recorded for this clonotype. This sequence joins TRBV20-1 and TRBJ1-2; D possibly corresponds to TRBD1 (5 bases). Trimming took 4 bases from V and 9 from J, leaving 24 bases between them. The CDR3 contains 15 residues. The germline CDR1 and CDR2 sequences are DFQATT and SNEGSKA (reference sequence). The CDR3 sequence is CSATGVRQRGQRYTF. The CDR3 DNA reads as TGCAGTGCTACGGGGGTGAGGCAGAGAGGCCAACGCTACACCTTC.

The chain joins TRBV10-3 to TRBJ1-2; the D gene is possibly TRBD1 (6 bases). Per the germline V gene, CDR1 is ENHRY and CDR2 is SYGVKD. Between the trimmed V and J ends, which lost 3 bases and 4 bases, there was a span of 12 bases. The CDR3 length is 14 residues. In nucleotides, the CDR3 is TGTGCCATCAGTGATGGGGGGACAACCTATGGCTACACCTTC. The encoded protein is CAISDGGTTYGYTF.

The rearrangement joins TRBV6-2 or TRBV6-3 to TRBJ1-5; D perhaps matches TRBD1 (6 bases). Deletions cut 4 bases from V and 9 bases from J, with 13 bases between. The V gene's germline CDR1 is MNHEY and CDR2 SVGEGT. The CDR3 is made up of 13 amino acids. The CDR3 region has the DNA TGTGCCAGCAGTTGGGGGGGCGACGGGCCCCAGCATTTT. Translation gives CASSWGGDGPQHF.

The chain employs TRBV11-2 and TRBJ2-7; D is possibly TRBD2 (6 bases). The CDR3 extends over 14 amino acids. The germline V gene encodes CDR1 SGHAT and CDR2 FQNNGV. Trimming stripped 5 bases from V and 3 bases from J, with 14 bases between. As DNA, the CDR3 is TGTGCCAGCAGCGTTAGGAGGGACTTCTACGAGCAGTACTTC. This translates into CASSVRRDFYEQYF.

This chain joins TRBV27 and TRBJ1-5; D perhaps matches TRBD1 (5 bases). Trimming took off 3 bases at V and 5 bases at J, with 11 bases between the two ends. The CDR3 covers 14 residues. From germline, CDR1 is MNHEY and CDR2 SMNVEV (reference sequence). In DNA form, the CDR3 reads TGTGCCAGCAGTTTTTACAGGTCCGATCAGCCCCAGCATTTT. It yields the protein CASSFYRSDQPQHF.

This clonotype has more than one count but fewer than ten. The gene calls are TRBV21-1 and TRBJ2-7; the DNA was not compared with TRBD1, the D call given in the table. TRBV21-1 is marked as a pseudogene. This CDR3 has 14 amino acids. CDR3: CARNRDRSSYEQYF. CDR3 nucleotides: TGTGCCAGAAACCGGGACAGGTCCTCCTACGAGCAGTACTTC.

J is TRBJ2-1 and V is TRBV20-1; D might be TRBD1 (6 bases). Between the trimmed V and J ends, which lost 6 bases and 6 bases, there was a span of 15 bases. CDR3 length: 13 residues. The V gene's germline CDR1 is DFQATT and CDR2 SNEGSKA (reference sequence). The CDR3 here is CSAWAGTSNEQFF. DNA for the CDR3: TGCAGTGCCTGGGCAGGGACATCCAATGAGCAGTTCTTC.

This clonotype was counted a few times. The chain links TRBV20-1 to TRBJ2-7; 14 nucleotides match TRBD2. Germline V gene sequence: CDR1 DFQATT, CDR2 SNEGSKA (reference sequence). Trimming removed 6 bases from V and 3 bases from J; junction bases left unmatched: 4. The CDR3 contains 14 residues. This chain's CDR3 is CSANGLAGGYEQYF. CDR3 sequence (DNA): TGCAGTGCGAACGGACTAGCGGGAGGCTACGAGCAGTACTTC.

V usage is TRBV9 and J usage is TRBJ1-2; TRBD1 is a possible D gene (5 bases). This CDR3 has 13 amino acids. Per the germline V gene, CDR1 is SGDLS and CDR2 is YYNGEE. Trimming pared 3 bases from V and 4 bases from J, leaving 10 bases between. CDR3: CASSATGSYGYTF. The CDR3 nucleotides are TGTGCCAGCAGCGCAACAGGATCCTATGGCTACACCTTC.

This clonotype was recorded many times. J is TRBJ2-7 and V is TRBV28; the match to TRBD1 covers 8 bases. J gave up 4 bases and V 3 bases, and 8 bases lay outside the gene matches. The CDR3 extends over 15 amino acids. The germline V gene encodes CDR1 MDHEN and CDR2 SYDVKM. The CDR3 here is CASSLRTGIPYEQYF. DNA for the CDR3: TGTGCCAGCAGTTTGCGGACAGGGATCCCTTACGAGCAGTACTTC.

This clonotype was observed a few times. The V gene is TRBV7-9, the J gene TRBJ1-2, with 9 positions matching TRBD1. Trimming removed 1 base from V and 4 bases from J; junction bases left unmatched: 4. Germline CDR1 SEHNR, CDR2 FQNEAQ (reference sequence). CDR3 size: 15 residues. The CDR3 protein is CASSLVTGGFYGYTF. Written as DNA, the CDR3 is TGTGCCAGCAGCTTAGTAACAGGGGGCTTCTATGGCTACACCTTC.

This clonotype has ten or more counts. The V and J genes are TRBV28 and TRBJ2-7; D is unclear. V was shortened by 3 bases and J by 0 bases, with 3 bases between the two germline ends. Germline-derived CDR1 and CDR2 are MDHEN and SYDVKM. This CDR3 is 12 amino acids long. The CDR3 reads CASSFYSYEQYF. In DNA form, the CDR3 reads TGTGCCAGCAGTTTTTACTCCTACGAGCAGTACTTC. Filled out from reference TRBV28 and TRBJ2-7, the complete variable domain reads DVKVTQSSRYLVKRTGEKVFLECVQDMDHENMFWYRQDPGLGLRLIYFSYDVKMKEKGDIPEGYSVSREKKERFSLILESASTNQTSMYLCASSFYSYEQYFGPGTRLTVT.

This clonotype occurred many times. J is TRBJ2-1 and V is TRBV9, with unresolved D. V lost 2 bases and J 0 bases, leaving 6 bases between the germline ends. The length of the CDR3 is 14 residues. Germline CDR1 is SGDLS and CDR2 is YYNGEE. Here the CDR3 DNA reads TGTGCCAGCAGCGTTACGGGCTCCTACAATGAGCAGTTCTTC. Translated, it gives CASSVTGSYNEQFF.

The chain is built from TRBV6-2 or TRBV6-3 and TRBJ2-3, with 7 bases fitting TRBD2. After removal of 2 bases from V and 7 bases from J, the junction contained 9 bases not matched to a gene. The germline V gene encodes CDR1 MNHEY and CDR2 SVGEGT. The CDR3 runs 15 residues. CDR3 protein: CASSYSREGLYTQYF. The CDR3 DNA reads TGTGCCAGCAGTTACAGCAGGGAGGGCCTTTATACGCAGTATTTT.

V gene TRBV20-1 combines with J gene TRBJ1-5; D may be TRBD1 (5 bases). In germline, CDR1 is DFQATT, CDR2 SNEGSKA (reference sequence). V dropped 2 bases and J dropped 4 bases, with 15 bases sitting between them. The CDR3 is 15 residues long. CDR3 amino acids: CSARLQDLGNQPQHF. The CDR3 DNA reads TGCAGTGCTAGACTACAGGATTTGGGAAATCAGCCCCAGCATTTT.

The chain employs TRBV29-1 and TRBJ2-5, with a weak D call TRBD1 (7 bases). Between the trimmed V and J ends, which lost 1 base and 11 bases, there was a span of 17 bases. The CDR3 consists of 13 residues. Germline CDR1 is SQVTM and CDR2 is ANQGSEA. CDR3: CSVEGQGGNEQYF. The DNA of the CDR3 is TGCAGCGTTGAAGGACAGGGAGGCAATGAGCAGTACTTC.

This chain joins TRBV10-1 and TRBJ2-5; D could derive from TRBD1 or TRBD2 (7 bases each). The J call is doubtful: the DNA matches TRBJ2-7 better. In germline, CDR1 is WNHNN, CDR2 SYGVQD (reference sequence). The CDR3 length is 14 residues. The CDR3 nucleotides read TGCGCCAGCGGCCAGCGGGACAGCCTCTACGAGCAGTACTTC. Translating gives CASGQRDSLYEQYF.

This clonotype showed up many times. The rearrangement joins TRBV29-1 to TRBJ1-2, with 7 bases that match TRBD1. The CDR3 covers 14 residues. Germline V gene sequence: CDR1 SQVTM, CDR2 ANQGSEA. J was trimmed by 6 bases and V by 5 bases; bases with no gene match: 12. The CDR3, as DNA: TGCAGCGTTCGTCCCACAGGGGTAGTAAATGGCTACACCTTC. Its protein product is CSVRPTGVVNGYTF.

This chain uses TRBV24-1 with TRBJ2-1; tentative D call: TRBD2 (5 bases). Germline V gene sequence: CDR1 KGHDR, CDR2 SFDVKD. Trimming shortened V by 2 bases and J by 4 bases, and 14 bases separated the two germline ends. The CDR3 totals 16 residues. The CDR3 nucleotides read TGTGCCACCAGTGATTCCAAGCGGAGACCTTACAATGAGCAGTTCTTC. Amino acid sequence: CATSDSKRRPYNEQFF.

This clonotype was detected only a few times. This chain uses TRBV20-1 with TRBJ1-5, with 11 bases aligning to TRBD1. With 5 bases clipped from V and 3 bases from J, the junction kept 3 bases outside the gene matches. This CDR3 spans 14 amino acids. Germline-derived CDR1 and CDR2 are DFQATT and SNEGSKA (reference sequence). CDR3 amino acids: CSAGQGATNQPQHF. The CDR3 DNA reads TGCAGTGCTGGACAGGGGGCGACCAATCAGCCCCAGCATTTT.

The V gene is TRBV5-5, the J gene TRBJ1-4; possible D gene TRBD1, 5 bases. Germline CDR1 and CDR2: SGHKS and YYEKEE (reference sequence). V lost 4 bases and J lost 3, with 16 bases in between. The CDR3 runs 16 residues. In DNA, the CDR3 is TGTGCCAGCAGCGTACAGGAGAGGAGACCTAATGAAAAACTGTTTTTT. As protein: CASSVQERRPNEKLFF. Full variable domain (rest looked up from reference TRBV5-5 and TRBJ1-4): DAGVTQSPTHLIKTRGQQVTLRCSPISGHKSVSWYQQVLGQGPQFIFQYYEKEERGRGNFPDRFSARQFPNYSSELNVNALLLGDSALYLCASSVQERRPNEKLFFGSGTQLSVL.

The rearrangement links TRBV27 to TRBJ1-4; 8 positions match TRBD1. Losses at the gene ends were 5 bases for V and 6 bases for J; bases not matched to a gene: 8. The CDR3 runs to 15 residues. The germline V gene has CDR1 MNHEY and CDR2 SMNVEV (reference sequence). As DNA, the CDR3 is TGTGCCAGCAGTAGCTACACAGGGGGTCATGAAAAACTGTTTTTT. The encoded protein is CASSSYTGGHEKLFF.

This sequence joins TRBV6-1 and TRBJ1-1, with TRBD1 matching over 10 bases. CDR1 is MNHNS, CDR2 SASEGT, per germline. The CDR3 has 14 residues. The V gene end was trimmed by 6 bases and the J gene end by 4 bases; junction bases not matched to a gene: 5. CDR3 sequence (DNA): TGTGCCAGCAGAACCGACAGGGGGCTCACTGAAGCTTTCTTT. Translating it yields CASRTDRGLTEAFF.

The V gene is TRBV5-1, the J gene TRBJ2-5; a weak D match, TRBD1 (5 bases). With 4 bases removed from V and 5 bases from J, the gap between germline ends came to 12 bases. The germline V gene encodes CDR1 SGHRS and CDR2 YFSETQ. CDR3 size: 13 residues. For the CDR3, the DNA is TGCGCCAGCAGCGGGGCTTCGCACGAGACCCAGTACTTC. Protein product: CASSGASHETQYF.